Listed here are 27 T cell receptor beta chains from one sample, sequenced in a study of blood T cell repertoires in COVID-19. Only in-frame clones appear in the TCRdb table, and some are missing; sequencing was by immunoSEQ multiplex PCR. This table holds about 97,000 clones, roughly 86% found once. The sequencing sample was made of peripheral blood. The receptors originated from a human donor in a cohort sampled during active COVID-19.

The chain recombines TRBV28 with TRBJ2-5; 13 bases map to TRBD2. The length of the CDR3 is 15 residues. The germline CDR1 and CDR2 sequences are MDHEN and SYDVKM. J lost 4 bases, V lost 6 bases, and 5 bases had no gene match. The CDR3, as DNA: TGTGCCAGCAGCTCTGGACTAGCGGGAGTAGAGACCCAGTACTTC. Translated: CASSSGLAGVETQYF. Complete variable domain (other parts from reference TRBV28 and TRBJ2-5): DVKVTQSSRYLVKRTGEKVFLECVQDMDHENMFWYRQDPGLGLRLIYFSYDVKMKEKGDIPEGYSVSREKKERFSLILESASTNQTSMYLCASSSGLAGVETQYFGPGTRLLVL.

V and J are TRBV9 and TRBJ1-2; 9 nucleotides align to TRBD1. The V segment lost 4 bases and the J segment 3 bases; nucleotides outside the gene matches: 10. The CDR3 runs to 16 residues. Germline V lookup: CDR1 SGDLS, CDR2 YYNGEE. The CDR3 nucleotides read TGTGCCAGCAGCCCAAAGATGGGACAGGGTCACTATGGCTACACCTTC. It is translated as CASSPKMGQGHYGYTF.

V is TRBV11-2 and J is TRBJ2-7; tentatively, D is TRBD2 (6 bases). Germline V CDR1 and CDR2: SGHAT, FQNNGV. The CDR3 extends over 14 amino acids. Trimming took 0 bases from V and 8 from J, leaving 14 bases between them. The DNA for the CDR3 is TGTGCCAGCAGCTTAGAAAGAGGAGGGTCCCAGCAGTACTTC. It specifies CASSLERGGSQQYF.

The rearrangement uses TRBV5-6 and TRBJ2-7, with D possibly TRBD2 on 6 matching bases. The length of the CDR3 is 16 residues. V was pared by 1 base and J by 2 bases, with 16 bases between. The germline V gene encodes CDR1 SGHDT and CDR2 YYEEEE. The CDR3 DNA follows: TGTGCCAGCAGCTTGTTTGGAGGGAGTTCCCCCTACGAGCAGTACTTC. This translates into CASSLFGGSSPYEQYF. Combining the CDR3 with reference TRBV5-6 and TRBJ2-7 gives the whole variable domain DAGVTQSPTHLIKTRGQQVTLRCSPKSGHDTVSWYQQALGQGPQFIFQYYEEEERQRGNFPDRFSGHQFPNYSSELNVNALLLGDSALYLCASSLFGGSSPYEQYFGPGTRLTVT.

The chain carries TRBV7-2 and TRBJ2-2; 7 bases are shared with TRBD2. There are 17 residues in the CDR3. With V trimmed by 1 base and J by 2 bases, 7 bases remained unmatched. Germline CDR1 SGHTA, CDR2 FQGNSA. The CDR3 DNA reads as TGTGCCAGCAGCTTAGTTACGGGAGGCTTAAACACCGGGGAGCTGTTTTTT. This gives the protein CASSLVTGGLNTGELFF.

V gene TRBV19 combines with J gene TRBJ2-1; 7 bases line up with TRBD2. The CDR3 runs 14 residues. Per the germline V gene, CDR1 is LNHDA and CDR2 is SQIVND (reference sequence). V shed 7 bases and J 8 bases; nucleotides not matched to a gene: 11. The CDR3 region is CASTWGGAGDEQFF. The DNA of the CDR3 is TGTGCCAGTACCTGGGGAGGGGCGGGGGATGAGCAGTTCTTC.

The J gene is TRBJ2-3, the V gene TRBV6-6; D is uncertain. The V end lost 0 bases, the J end lost 2 bases, and 12 bases lay between the germline ends. The length of the CDR3 is 16 residues. The germline V gene has CDR1 MNHNY and CDR2 SVGAGI (reference sequence). For the CDR3, the DNA is TGTGCCAGCAGTTACTCGGTGGGCGCAAACACAGATACGCAGTATTTT. Amino acid sequence: CASSYSVGANTDTQYF.

In this sample, this clone turned up a few times. The CDR3 DNA is TGCGCCAGCAGCCCTCTGGGGCCTGGGATTCGCGCCATATATTTT. Translation gives CASSPLGPGIRAIYF. J is TRBJ1-3 and V is TRBV5-1, with D possibly matching TRBD1 (5 bases). Germline V gene sequence: CDR1 SGHRS, CDR2 YFSETQ. V lost 4 bases and J 11 bases, leaving 22 bases between the germline ends. This CDR3 spans 15 amino acids.

The CDR3 DNA follows: TGTGCCAGCAGCACTATGACAGGGACTAATGAAAAACTGTTTTTT. Residues: CASSTMTGTNEKLFF. The chain links TRBV7-9 to TRBJ1-4; 7 bases are shared with TRBD1. V was clipped by 5 bases and J by 2 bases; unmatched bases: 5. The CDR3 spans 15 residues. Germline V CDR1 and CDR2: SEHNR, FQNEAQ (reference sequence).

V usage is TRBV10-3 and J usage is TRBJ1-1; D uncertain. The CDR3 runs to 15 residues. CDR1 is ENHRY, CDR2 SYGVKD, per germline. The ends were cut back, 5 bases at V and 3 bases at J, with 16 bases in the middle. The CDR3 DNA reads TGTGCCATCAGTCAAGAGGGCCTCGGGGACACTGAAGCTTTCTTT. This sequence encodes CAISQEGLGDTEAFF.

The rearrangement links TRBV6-4 to TRBJ2-3, with 11 positions matching TRBD2. This CDR3 region has 15 residues. The germline V gene has CDR1 MRHNA and CDR2 SNTAGT. The ends lost 6 bases at V and 5 bases at J; junction bases unmatched: 7. The CDR3 region is CASSELAGAVDTQYF. As DNA, the CDR3 is TGTGCCAGCAGCGAACTAGCGGGAGCGGTAGATACGCAGTATTTT.

This chain links TRBV11-3 with TRBJ2-3; weak D call: TRBD2 (6 bases). The germline V and J ends were trimmed by 5 bases and 1 base, with 10 bases remaining between them. Germline V gives CDR1 SGHNT, CDR2 YENEEA. This CDR3 has 14 amino acids. This chain's CDR3 is CASSPTRGTDTQYF. The CDR3 DNA reads as TGTGCCAGCAGCCCGACTAGGGGCACAGATACGCAGTATTTT.

This chain connects TRBV5-1 to TRBJ1-2; TRBD1 aligns across 7 bases. The CDR3 has 13 amino acids. V trimming: 4 bases; J trimming: 3 bases; junction bases outside the gene matches: 3. Germline values: CDR1 SGHRS, CDR2 YFSETQ. Here the CDR3 reads CASSEGTDYGYTF. The CDR3 nucleotides read TGCGCCAGCAGCGAGGGGACAGACTATGGCTACACCTTC.

The V call is TRBV7-2, the J call TRBJ2-3; D is possibly TRBD1 (5 bases). This CDR3 contains 15 residues. CDR1 SGHTA and CDR2 FQGNSA come from the germline V gene. The V gene lost 1 base and the J gene lost 0 bases, with 8 bases spanning the gap. CDR3 in amino acids: CASSLGGVSTDTQYF. As DNA, the CDR3 is TGTGCCAGCAGCTTAGGGGGCGTGAGCACAGATACGCAGTATTTT.

This chain links TRBV11-2 with TRBJ1-2; perhaps TRBD1 as D (5 bases). V lost 3 bases, J lost 4 bases, and 9 bases lay in between. CDR3 size: 13 residues. Germline loops: CDR1 SGHAT, CDR2 FQNNGV. CDR3 nucleotides: TGTGCCAGCAGCTTTCAGGGCGGCTATGGCTACACCTTC. Protein sequence: CASSFQGGYGYTF.

This chain connects TRBV6-1 to TRBJ1-6; no definite D call. This CDR3 comprises 12 residues. Per the germline V gene, CDR1 is MNHNS and CDR2 is SASEGT. Trimming removed 2 bases from V and 14 bases from J, with 10 bases in between. CDR3 sequence reads: CASSELGTTLHF. CDR3 DNA sequence: TGTGCCAGCAGTGAACTGGGCACGACCCTCCACTTT.

J is TRBJ2-7 and V is TRBV28, with 9 nucleotides matching TRBD1. V was clipped by 6 bases and J by 1 base; unmatched bases: 13. Germline lookup yields CDR1 MDHEN and CDR2 SYDVKM. The CDR3 covers 17 residues. CDR3 sequence reads: CASRSTRGTGPSYEQYF. As DNA, the CDR3 is TGTGCCAGCAGATCGACTCGAGGGACAGGGCCTTCCTACGAGCAGTACTTC.

V is TRBV6-2 or TRBV6-3 and J is TRBJ1-4, with D possibly TRBD1 on 6 matching bases. Germline values: CDR1 MNHEY, CDR2 SVGEGT. V was trimmed by 2 bases and J by 8 bases, leaving 15 bases between them. The CDR3 has 15 amino acids. In DNA, the CDR3 is TGTGCCAGCAGTTACGGAAGGGGGAGCTCGGAAAAACTGTTTTTT. Amino acids: CASSYGRGSSEKLFF.

V gene TRBV18 combines with J gene TRBJ2-7, with D perhaps TRBD1 (6 bases). Germline V gene data show CDR1 as KGHSH and CDR2 as LQKENI. Trimming took 3 bases from V and 3 from J, leaving 15 bases between them. The CDR3 sequence is 15 residues long. The CDR3 sequence: CASSPSGTTLYEQYF. In DNA form, the CDR3 reads TGTGCCAGCTCACCCTCCGGGACAACCCTCTACGAGCAGTACTTC.

The CDR3 DNA reads TGTGCCACCAGGGGTTACTCGATTTACGAGCAGTACTTC. This gives the protein CATRGYSIYEQYF. The chain couples TRBV19 to TRBJ2-7, with D tentatively TRBD1 (6 bases). From germline, CDR1 is LNHDA and CDR2 SQIVND (reference sequence). V was trimmed by 10 bases and J by 4 bases, leaving 17 bases between them. This CDR3 has 13 amino acids. Looking up the rest from reference TRBV19 and TRBJ2-7 gives the full variable domain: DGGITQSPKYLFRKEGQNVTLSCEQNLNHDAMYWYRQDPGQGLRLIYYSQIVNDFQKGDIAEGYSVSREKKESFPLTVTSAQKNPTAFYLCATRGYSIYEQYFGPGTRLTVT.

This chain's CDR3 is CASSLIGGGNQPQHF. The CDR3 region has the DNA TGTGCCAGCAGTTTAATTGGAGGGGGCAATCAGCCCCAGCATTTT. This rearrangement joins TRBV28 to TRBJ1-5; the D gene is possibly TRBD1 (5 bases). Germline V gene data show CDR1 as MDHEN and CDR2 as SYDVKM. V lost 2 bases to trimming and J lost 2 bases, with 10 bases between them. CDR3 length equals 15 residues.

The chain links TRBV15 to TRBJ1-1; the D is unclear. This CDR3 spans 15 amino acids. CDR1 is LNHNV, CDR2 YYDKDF, per germline (reference sequence). V gave up 0 bases and J gave up 0 bases, with 8 bases separating them. The chain's CDR3 is CATSRDVRVNTEAFF. The CDR3 DNA is TGTGCCACCAGCAGAGATGTTAGAGTGAACACTGAAGCTTTCTTT.

The chain couples TRBV19 to TRBJ2-7, with D possibly TRBD2 on 5 matching bases. The germline gives CDR1 LNHDA, CDR2 SQIVND (reference sequence). Deletions cut 3 bases from V and 0 bases from J, with 6 bases between. The CDR3 is made up of 13 amino acids. CDR3 DNA: TGTGCCAGTAGTATGGACTCCTCCTACGAGCAGTACTTC. Translated, it gives CASSMDSSYEQYF.

V is TRBV1 and J is TRBJ2-5; TRBD2 is taken as the D call from the table, unchecked against the DNA. TRBV1 is recorded as a pseudogene. The CDR3 covers 15 residues. The CDR3 reads CTSSQDLEGKETQYF. For the CDR3, the DNA is TGCACCAGCAGCCAAGATTTAGAGGGTAAAGAGACCCAGTACTTC.

The chain carries TRBV5-6 and TRBJ2-7; maybe TRBD2 (5 bases). Trimming stripped 9 bases from V and 0 bases from J, with 16 bases between. The CDR3 sequence is 14 residues long. Germline V gene sequence: CDR1 SGHDT, CDR2 YYEEEE. The CDR3: CATQRVSSSYEQYF. The CDR3 DNA reads as TGTGCCACCCAGAGGGTCTCGAGCTCCTACGAGCAGTACTTC.

The CDR3 protein is CASSLGRGLYEQYF. DNA for the CDR3: TGTGCCAGCAGCTTAGGTAGGGGGCTCTACGAGCAGTACTTC. The gene calls are TRBV6-5 and TRBJ2-7; 7 nucleotides line up with TRBD1. Losses at the gene ends were 6 bases for V and 3 bases for J; bases not matched to a gene: 8. Germline CDR1 and CDR2: MNHEY and SVGAGI. This CDR3 comprises 14 residues.

This chain links TRBV6-2 or TRBV6-3 with TRBJ1-5; D not certain. The germline CDR1 and CDR2 sequences are MNHEY and SVGEGT. Trimming shortened V by 4 bases and J by 1 base, and 14 bases separated the two germline ends. This CDR3 is 16 amino acids long. CDR3 loop: CASSLHLPLSNQPQHF. The DNA for the CDR3 is TGTGCCAGCAGTTTACACCTCCCCCTCAGCAATCAGCCCCAGCATTTT.